One sample yielded the 17 T cell receptor beta chains listed below, sequenced in a study of shared clonotypes between healthy human individuals. The method was immunoSEQ multiplex PCR; TCRdb's version includes in-frame clones alone and lacks a portion of them. This table has 500,000 or so clones, 95% to 97% appearing once. Material for sequencing was naive CD4+ T cells sorted from blood. Documented subset: CD45RA+ positively selected. These TCRs come from a woman aged 25 to 39 in good health.

The V call is TRBV28, the J call TRBJ1-4; 9 positions agree with TRBD1. Losses at the gene ends were 5 bases for V and 8 bases for J; bases not matched to a gene: 9. The CDR3 loop spans 15 amino acids. CDR1 is MDHEN and CDR2 is SYDVKM in the germline V gene. The CDR3 loop is CASSPWTGVAEKLFF. CDR3 bases: TGTGCCAGCAGTCCCTGGACAGGGGTAGCGGAAAAACTGTTTTTT.

Remarks on this clone: The same CDR3 arises from other DNA sequences in this sample as well. The chain has TRBV5-1 and TRBJ1-1; D not resolved. Germline V gene sequence: CDR1 SGHRS, CDR2 YFSETQ. This CDR3 comprises 13 residues. V lost 2 bases and J lost 0, with 5 bases in between. This CDR3 reads CASSLEVNTEAFF. DNA for the CDR3: TGCGCCAGCAGCTTAGAGGTGAACACTGAAGCTTTCTTT.

V gene TRBV6-1 combines with J gene TRBJ1-5; D uncertain. V lost 2 bases, J lost 2 bases, and 7 bases lay in between. Germline CDR1 and CDR2: MNHNS and SASEGT. This CDR3 contains 14 residues. CDR3 residues: CASSEFKGNQPQHF. The CDR3 DNA reads as TGTGCCAGCAGTGAATTTAAGGGCAATCAGCCCCAGCATTTT.

This sequence joins TRBV9 and TRBJ2-4, with D unclear. Germline lookup yields CDR1 SGDLS and CDR2 YYNGEE. V was shortened by 5 bases and J by 8 bases, with 14 bases between the two germline ends. The CDR3 totals 13 residues. As DNA, the CDR3 is TGTGCCAGCAGGTTATCCGAGGCAGACATTCAGTACTTC. This gives the protein CASRLSEADIQYF.

This clone was observed once. The gene calls are TRBV28 and TRBJ2-2; TRBD2 agrees at 12 bases. The CDR3 has 15 residues. The V gene's germline CDR1 is MDHEN and CDR2 SYDVKM. With 5 bases clipped from V and 15 bases from J, the junction kept 13 bases outside the gene matches. For the CDR3, the DNA is TGTGCCAGCAGTGGGGGGACTAGCGGGCGCCCGAGGGTGTTTTTT. Its protein is CASSGGTSGRPRVFF.

The V call is TRBV4-1, the J call TRBJ2-5; unclear D gene. Germline-derived CDR1 and CDR2 are MGHRA and YSYEKL. CDR3 length: 15 amino acids. Deletions cut 0 bases from V and 4 bases from J, with 12 bases between. The CDR3 nucleotides are TGCGCCAGCAGCCAAGATGGTGCCCGGCGAGAGACCCAGTACTTC. Its translation: CASSQDGARRETQYF.

This clone was counted once. The gene calls are TRBV15 and TRBJ2-7; the D is unclear. Trimming removed 1 base at V and 2 bases at J, with 9 bases between. The CDR3 contains 14 residues. Germline CDR1 LNHNV, CDR2 YYDKDF (reference sequence). CDR3 sequence: CATSRVTPPYEQYF. Here the CDR3 DNA reads TGTGCCACCAGCAGAGTCACACCTCCCTACGAGCAGTACTTC.

The chain joins TRBV27 to TRBJ2-7; the match to TRBD2 covers 12 bases. V shed 9 bases, J shed 7 bases, and the junction held 13 bases outside the gene matches. The CDR3 consists of 15 residues. Germline CDR1 is MNHEY and CDR2 is SMNVEV (reference sequence). The CDR3 region is CASLTLAGGPGEQYF. The CDR3 nucleotides read TGTGCCAGTTTAACTCTAGCGGGAGGGCCGGGGGAGCAGTACTTC.

The rearrangement joins TRBV27 to TRBJ2-3, with D perhaps TRBD2 (7 bases). The CDR3 has 16 residues. Trimming shortened V by 6 bases and J by 5 bases, and 21 bases separated the two germline ends. The germline V gene encodes CDR1 MNHEY and CDR2 SMNVEV (reference sequence). The chain's CDR3 is CASRSVGRARGDTQYF. Written as DNA, the CDR3 is TGTGCCAGCAGATCCGTTGGGAGGGCCAGGGGAGATACGCAGTATTTT.

The chain combines TRBV20-1 with TRBJ2-2, with D uncertain. The CDR3 is 11 residues long. Germline assignment: CDR1 DFQATT and CDR2 SNEGSKA (reference sequence). Between the trimmed V and J ends, which lost 4 bases and 7 bases, there was a span of 7 bases. CDR3 in DNA: TGCAGTGCTAACGAGTTCGGGGAGCTGTTTTTT. Protein sequence: CSANEFGELFF.

V gene TRBV7-6 combines with J gene TRBJ2-5; D is ambiguous. The ends were cut back, 2 bases at V and 8 bases at J, with 15 bases in the middle. The CDR3 is 14 amino acids. Germline V gene sequence: CDR1 SGHVS, CDR2 FNYEAQ. The CDR3 protein is CASSLTDLVGTQYF. The DNA for the CDR3 is TGTGCCAGCAGCTTAACCGACCTAGTTGGCACCCAGTACTTC. Full variable domain (rest looked up from reference TRBV7-6 and TRBJ2-5): GAGVSQSPRYKVTKRGQDVALRCDPISGHVSLYWYRQALGQGPEFLTYFNYEAQQDKSGLPNDRFSAERPEGSISTLTIQRTEQRDSAMYRCASSLTDLVGTQYFGPGTRLLVL.

J is TRBJ1-4 and V is TRBV7-9, with 7 bases matching TRBD1. V lost 3 bases, J lost 10 bases, and 5 bases stayed unmatched. Germline CDR1 and CDR2: SEHNR and FQNEAQ (reference sequence). The CDR3 spans 13 residues. The CDR3 spells CASSLGQFGKLFF. The CDR3 coding sequence is TGTGCCAGCAGCTTGGGACAGTTCGGAAAACTGTTTTTT. Using reference TRBV7-9 and TRBJ1-4 for the parts outside the CDR3, the full variable domain is DTGVSQNPRHKITKRGQNVTFRCDPISEHNRLYWYRQTLGQGPEFLTYFQNEAQLEKSRLLSDRFSAERPKGSFSTLEIQRTEQGDSAMYLCASSLGQFGKLFFGSGTQLSVL.

This sequence joins TRBV28 and TRBJ2-1; TRBD2 aligns across 8 bases. This CDR3 spans 12 amino acids. V lost 6 bases and J lost 15; bases outside the gene matches: 10. Per germline, CDR1 MDHEN and CDR2 SYDVKM. CDR3 bases: TGTGCCAGCAGGGGTCCTGGACTAGCTTTGTTCTTC. This gives the protein CASRGPGLALFF.

Comment on this clone: Within the sample, other DNA sequences also encode this same CDR3. The chain links TRBV5-1 to TRBJ2-2, with unresolved D. V lost 1 base and J lost 1, with 5 bases in between. The V gene's germline CDR1 is SGHRS and CDR2 YFSETQ. The CDR3 contains 14 residues. As DNA, the CDR3 is TGCGCCAGCAGCTTGACCGGGAACACCGGGGAGCTGTTTTTT. Protein product: CASSLTGNTGELFF.

The gene calls are TRBV14 and TRBJ2-1; tentatively, D is TRBD1 (5 bases). V was trimmed by 3 bases and J by 2 bases, leaving 11 bases between them. The CDR3 has 15 residues. Germline V gene lookup returns CDR1 SGHDN and CDR2 FVKESK. The CDR3 here is CASSHWGVAYNEQFF. CDR3 DNA: TGTGCCAGCAGCCATTGGGGCGTGGCCTACAATGAGCAGTTCTTC.

The V call is TRBV28, the J call TRBJ2-5, with 13 bases matching TRBD2. V was clipped by 6 bases and J by 5 bases; unmatched bases: 9. In germline, CDR1 is MDHEN, CDR2 SYDVKM. This CDR3 has 16 amino acids. The CDR3: CASSSRTSGRSETQYF. The CDR3 nucleotides are TGTGCCAGCAGCTCCCGGACTAGCGGGAGATCTGAGACCCAGTACTTC. The full variable domain, in which reference TRBV28 and TRBJ2-5 provide the parts outside the CDR3, is DVKVTQSSRYLVKRTGEKVFLECVQDMDHENMFWYRQDPGLGLRLIYFSYDVKMKEKGDIPEGYSVSREKKERFSLILESASTNQTSMYLCASSSRTSGRSETQYFGPGTRLLVL.

The CDR3 sequence is CAISPAVGRGEAHEQYF. As DNA, the CDR3 is TGTGCCATCAGTCCCGCTGTCGGCAGGGGAGAGGCCCACGAGCAGTACTTC. The chain links TRBV10-3 to TRBJ2-7; D perhaps matches TRBD1 (6 bases). CDR1 is ENHRY, CDR2 SYGVKD, per germline. The CDR3 length is 17 residues. V was cut by 5 bases and J by 5 bases, with 25 bases left in between.